This paragraph reports one T cell receptor beta chain. No antigen is known for it. Sequencing targeted expressed TCRB transcripts, as all isolated RNA had been reverse transcribed. Sequencing was performed with immunoSEQ multiplex PCR; in TCRdb, only in-frame clones are kept and a portion is missing. The sample consists of some 330,000 clones, roughly 12% of them appearing once. The data originate from a study of beta chain features in type 1 diabetes. Study observations and caveats: More deletions and fewer insertions at VDJ junctions were seen in type 1 diabetes patients. The study found that naive, central memory and Treg TCRB repertoires appeared more similar in patients than in healthy donors. The study found moderately but significantly shorter TCRB CDR3s in all four CD4+ subsets of Type 1 diabetes patients. Patients and controls would be equally affected if PCR favored shorter templates.

Material: naive CD4+ T cells from blood. This TCR came from a woman aged 18-29 years with type 1 diabetes.

CDR3 residues: CASSLNNEQFF. In nucleotides, the CDR3 is TGTGCCAGCAGCCTAAACAATGAGCAGTTCTTC. The genes are TRBV7-6 and TRBJ2-1; D remains unclear. V lost 5 bases to trimming and J lost 5 bases, with 4 bases between them. This CDR3 is 11 amino acids long. CDR1 and CDR2 from the germline V gene are SGHVS and FNYEAQ.